The present T cell receptor beta chain was sequenced within a study of blood T cell repertoires in COVID-19. Germline loops: CDR1 SNHLY, CDR2 FYNNEI. V dropped 4 bases and J dropped 2; count of bases not matched to a gene: 5. The CDR3 loop spans 15 amino acids. The assay was immunoSEQ multiplex PCR, and TCRdb's table has in-frame clones only and misses some. The sample lists fewer than 70,000 clones; about nine tenths were seen once. Sample: peripheral blood. The chain recombines TRBV2 with TRBJ2-3; TRBD2 agrees at 8 bases. The clonotype was recovered from a woman between 70 and 85 years old with active COVID-19. The CDR3 DNA reads TGTGCCAGCAGTGTCCGTAGCGGGACCACAGATACGCAGTATTTT. Translating it yields CASSVRSGTTDTQYF.